This record looks at one T cell receptor beta chain sequence and its context. This specimen belongs to a study of blood T cell repertoires in COVID-19. Study at large: Sites in the United States, Italy and Spain provided acute and convalescent COVID-19 samples.

Only in-frame clones appear in the TCRdb table, and some are missing; sequencing was by immunoSEQ multiplex PCR. The data contain some 340,000 clones, approximately 90% of them singletons. Those enrolled, adults aged about 18 to 95 years, came from under 25 US areas. Donors were grouped by their self-reported clinical history. It was within 2 weeks before study entry that exposed participants met a COVID-19 case. The sequencing input was PBMCs or T cells enriched from blood (not recorded which). This TCR was sampled from a woman in her twenties or thirties who had been exposed to COVID-19.

The CDR3 loop is CASSYRVQETQYF. The CDR3 nucleotides are TGTGCCAGCAGTTACCGTGTTCAAGAGACCCAGTACTTC. The chain combines TRBV6-5 with TRBJ2-5; D call uncertain. From germline, CDR1 is MNHEY and CDR2 SVGAGI. The CDR3 consists of 13 residues. V dropped 2 bases and J dropped 2 bases, with 6 bases sitting between them.